This TCR beta chain was sequenced during a study of T-cell reconstitution after alpha-beta-depleted transplantation in children. Trimming cost V 5 bases and J 2 bases; bases outside gene matches: 6. The CDR3 covers 14 residues. Per germline, CDR1 SQVTM and CDR2 ANQGSEA. It was with unique molecular identifiers that the TCRbeta library was prepared. TCRdb used MiXCR to reprocess the PCR reads, holding one entry per CDR3 protein. The table has approximately 640,000 distinct CDR3 sequences, 16% seen once. This clonotype was observed many times. The sample here was PBMCs from the stem cell graft donor, taken from the stem cell graft. The chain has TRBV29-1 and TRBJ1-1; the match to TRBD1 covers 9 bases. The source is a human donor who donated a stem cell graft to a child with acute myeloid leukemia. This CDR3 reads CSVSGTGLNTEAFF. The CDR3 DNA sequence: TGCAGCGTTTCGGGGACAGGGCTTAACACTGAAGCTTTCTTT.